The rows below give T cell receptor beta chains drawn from one sample of a study of cytomegalovirus exposure and HLA in healthy donors. Method: immunoSEQ multiplex PCR; TCRdb's copy keeps in-frame clones and lacks some. The data contain 150,000 to 200,000 clones, 70% to 90% of them singletons. Sample: PBMCs. The source is a woman younger than 35 in good health and CMV-seropositive. Both conserved end residues are trimmed from each CDR3.

V: TRBV14; CDR3: ASSQGLADTQY
V: TRBV6-5; CDR3: ASSYSGYTDTQY
V: TRBV19; CDR3: ASSPTTGDQETQY
V: TRBV7-2; CDR3: ASSRLRGQGAVQPQH
V: TRBV30; CDR3: AWSVGTDTQY
V: TRBV7-6; CDR3: ASSWDSNQPQH
V: TRBV6-4; CDR3: ASSDSPDRAEQF
V: TRBV2; CDR3: ASTLAGGQETQY
V: TRBV2; CDR3: ASSEGRLRGEQF
V: TRBV4-1; CDR3: ASSQEVGVEGWTYEQY
V: TRBV18; CDR3: ASSLGTSGSGANGLT
V: TRBV4-1; CDR3: ASSQALLTRDTQY
V: TRBV20-1; CDR3: SASRDYGYT
V: TRBV30; CDR3: AWSVQYEQY
V: TRBV11-1; CDR3: ASSPEGFGEKLF
V: TRBV2; CDR3: ATLTSGANEQF
V: TRBV2; CDR3: ASSRDRGRNTGELF
V: TRBV5-1; CDR3: ASSPGGGQGRNTQY
V: TRBV5-1; CDR3: ASSLRGDNEQF
V: TRBV10-1; CDR3: ASSGTLLAGYTDTQY
V: TRBV18; CDR3: ASSPPAQNGYT
V: TRBV11-2; CDR3: ASSSQLENYGYT
V: TRBV19; CDR3: ASSSLGGRETQY
V: TRBV28; CDR3: ASRTFRDGGSYT
V: TRBV28; CDR3: ASSLAENQPQH
V: TRBV30; CDR3: AQQIGDSNEKLF
V: TRBV6-1; CDR3: ASSERPGQGTSQPQH
V: TRBV6-1; CDR3: ASSELGLENSPLH
V: TRBV6-1; CDR3: ASRLQNLNTEAF
V: TRBV27; CDR3: ASSFADRPYGYT
V: TRBV2; CDR3: ASTPAGISGANVLT
V: TRBV6-5; CDR3: ASSYWSDTEAF
V: TRBV30; CDR3: AWSVRQIQLYNEQF
V: TRBV4-2; CDR3: ASSQDYGSYGYT
V: TRBV19; CDR3: ASGQGRMNTEAF
V: TRBV7-7; CDR3: ASSSDWGLAGEQF
V: TRBV2; CDR3: ASSPYRGGSDTQY
V: TRBV18; CDR3: ASSPPLEGITGELL
V: TRBV2; CDR3: ASTGTSVTGEQY
V: TRBV7-3; CDR3: ASSPGQGPVYGYT
V: TRBV2; CDR3: ASSWDYTEIQETQY
V: TRBV13; CDR3: ASSLGTTETQY
V: TRBV5-6; CDR3: ASSYQWAAGANEKLF
V: TRBV15; CDR3: ATSPSAGAYNEQF
V: TRBV2; CDR3: ASGPEGELF
V: TRBV19; CDR3: ASSILGANTGELF
V: TRBV5-1; CDR3: ASSLAGGMGEKLF
V: TRBV29-1; CDR3: SVEASTGTEAF
V: TRBV23-1; CDR3: ASSRRGNQPQH
V: TRBV6-5; CDR3: ASRGGRRNSPLH